This TCR beta chain originates from a study of Graves' ophthalmopathy and Graves' hyperthyroidism. General study points: Clonotypes were expanded in thyroid at above 0.001 frequency, and most also appeared in blood. Built on 13 signatures, a model told ophthalmopathy apart from stable hyperthyroidism with about 85% sensitivity and approximately 81% specificity.

A roughly 9.1 ml volume of fresh peripheral blood provided the PBMCs. RNA transcripts served as template for amplifying TCR beta CDR3 sequences. First-round RT-PCR with HTBI primers preceded a second-round multiplex PCR. Using its own MiXCR run on the multiplex PCR reads, TCRdb lists one record per CDR3 protein. The table has about 230,000 distinct CDR3 sequences, 45% to 55% seen once; the top ten hold roughly 45%. In germline, CDR1 is SGDLS, CDR2 YYNGEE. This CDR3 is built from 13 residues. Between the trimmed V and J ends, which lost 4 bases and 2 bases, there was a span of 7 bases. Concerning this clonotype: Its antigen remains unknown.

What was sequenced was peripheral blood. The clonotype was recovered from an adult man with Graves' ophthalmopathy. The rearrangement links TRBV9 to TRBJ1-3; D unclear. DNA of the CDR3: TGTGCCAGCAGCTACCGTGCTGGAAACACCATATATTTT. Protein: CASSYRAGNTIYF.